A single sample gave rise to the 6 T cell receptor beta chains below, sequenced in a study of Ad26.COV2.S vaccination and SARS-CoV-2 variants (dated by TCRdb to about 2021). Library creation used the immunoSEQ multiplex PCR assay. Sourced from immuneACCESS, this table was stored by TCRdb with only in-frame sequences that have V and J called. A share of the clones is absent; for the studies checked, an unresolved V gene accounts for under half, and the remainder has no known explanation. The sample table shows approximately 400,000 clones, and about 91% are seen once. The ten biggest clones cover 3% to 4% of the sample. What the time point label conveys for this sample: individuals recovered from natural SARS-CoV-2 infection. Sequences were derived from peripheral blood, sampled after recovery from COVID-19. These receptors originate from a human donor who had recovered from COVID-19.

V is TRBV29-1 and J is TRBJ2-5, with 9 bases fitting TRBD2. V dropped 4 bases and J dropped 4; count of bases not matched to a gene: 10. The germline V gene encodes CDR1 SQVTM and CDR2 ANQGSEA. This CDR3 region has 15 residues. The CDR3 protein is CSVVISRGGAETQYF. The CDR3 coding sequence is TGCAGCGTTGTTATCTCGCGGGGGGGTGCAGAGACCCAGTACTTC.

The chain uses TRBV29-1 and TRBJ1-3; no definite D call. The CDR3 totals 13 residues. Looked up from germline, CDR1 is SQVTM and CDR2 is ANQGSEA. V dropped 7 bases and J dropped 6 bases, with 16 bases sitting between them. As DNA, the CDR3 is TGCAGCGCGATGCGGTTTGTGGAAAACACCATATATTTT. Protein sequence: CSAMRFVENTIYF.

The rearrangement links TRBV6-2 or TRBV6-3 to TRBJ1-1, with D perhaps TRBD1 (6 bases). This CDR3 has 17 amino acids. Trimming stripped 7 bases from V and 0 bases from J, with 21 bases between. The germline gives CDR1 MNHEY, CDR2 SVGEGT. CDR3 DNA: TGTGCCAGCAACCCGGGTGGGGGGACACCGGTGAACACTGAAGCTTTCTTT. Residues: CASNPGGGTPVNTEAFF.

This clone was picked up one time. This rearrangement joins TRBV18 to TRBJ1-2, with TRBD1 matching 8 bases. With 4 bases clipped from V and 3 bases from J, the junction kept 13 bases outside the gene matches. The CDR3 spans 17 residues. Germline values: CDR1 KGHSH, CDR2 LQKENI. CDR3 DNA sequence: TGTGCCAGCTCACACGAGCAAGGGACAGGCAATCACTATGGCTACACCTTC. Its translation: CASSHEQGTGNHYGYTF.

The rearrangement uses TRBV5-6 and TRBJ1-6, with unresolved D. The V and J ends lost 0 bases and 5 bases respectively, with 6 bases between them. This CDR3 has 14 amino acids. CDR1 and CDR2 (germline): SGHDT, YYEEEE. This CDR3 reads CASSLGGNNSPLHF. The CDR3 DNA follows: TGTGCCAGCAGCTTGGGAGGTAATAATTCACCCCTCCACTTT. The full variable domain, its missing parts supplied by reference TRBV5-6 and TRBJ1-6, is DAGVTQSPTHLIKTRGQQVTLRCSPKSGHDTVSWYQQALGQGPQFIFQYYEEEERQRGNFPDRFSGHQFPNYSSELNVNALLLGDSALYLCASSLGGNNSPLHFGNGTRLTVT.

This chain uses TRBV11-2 with TRBJ2-5; 8 bases line up with TRBD1. Losses at the gene ends were 6 bases for V and 0 bases for J; bases not matched to a gene: 3. CDR3 size: 14 residues. CDR1 SGHAT and CDR2 FQNNGV come from the germline V gene. The CDR3 loop reads CASSTGGYQETQYF. CDR3 coding DNA: TGTGCCAGCAGTACAGGGGGGTACCAAGAGACCCAGTACTTC.